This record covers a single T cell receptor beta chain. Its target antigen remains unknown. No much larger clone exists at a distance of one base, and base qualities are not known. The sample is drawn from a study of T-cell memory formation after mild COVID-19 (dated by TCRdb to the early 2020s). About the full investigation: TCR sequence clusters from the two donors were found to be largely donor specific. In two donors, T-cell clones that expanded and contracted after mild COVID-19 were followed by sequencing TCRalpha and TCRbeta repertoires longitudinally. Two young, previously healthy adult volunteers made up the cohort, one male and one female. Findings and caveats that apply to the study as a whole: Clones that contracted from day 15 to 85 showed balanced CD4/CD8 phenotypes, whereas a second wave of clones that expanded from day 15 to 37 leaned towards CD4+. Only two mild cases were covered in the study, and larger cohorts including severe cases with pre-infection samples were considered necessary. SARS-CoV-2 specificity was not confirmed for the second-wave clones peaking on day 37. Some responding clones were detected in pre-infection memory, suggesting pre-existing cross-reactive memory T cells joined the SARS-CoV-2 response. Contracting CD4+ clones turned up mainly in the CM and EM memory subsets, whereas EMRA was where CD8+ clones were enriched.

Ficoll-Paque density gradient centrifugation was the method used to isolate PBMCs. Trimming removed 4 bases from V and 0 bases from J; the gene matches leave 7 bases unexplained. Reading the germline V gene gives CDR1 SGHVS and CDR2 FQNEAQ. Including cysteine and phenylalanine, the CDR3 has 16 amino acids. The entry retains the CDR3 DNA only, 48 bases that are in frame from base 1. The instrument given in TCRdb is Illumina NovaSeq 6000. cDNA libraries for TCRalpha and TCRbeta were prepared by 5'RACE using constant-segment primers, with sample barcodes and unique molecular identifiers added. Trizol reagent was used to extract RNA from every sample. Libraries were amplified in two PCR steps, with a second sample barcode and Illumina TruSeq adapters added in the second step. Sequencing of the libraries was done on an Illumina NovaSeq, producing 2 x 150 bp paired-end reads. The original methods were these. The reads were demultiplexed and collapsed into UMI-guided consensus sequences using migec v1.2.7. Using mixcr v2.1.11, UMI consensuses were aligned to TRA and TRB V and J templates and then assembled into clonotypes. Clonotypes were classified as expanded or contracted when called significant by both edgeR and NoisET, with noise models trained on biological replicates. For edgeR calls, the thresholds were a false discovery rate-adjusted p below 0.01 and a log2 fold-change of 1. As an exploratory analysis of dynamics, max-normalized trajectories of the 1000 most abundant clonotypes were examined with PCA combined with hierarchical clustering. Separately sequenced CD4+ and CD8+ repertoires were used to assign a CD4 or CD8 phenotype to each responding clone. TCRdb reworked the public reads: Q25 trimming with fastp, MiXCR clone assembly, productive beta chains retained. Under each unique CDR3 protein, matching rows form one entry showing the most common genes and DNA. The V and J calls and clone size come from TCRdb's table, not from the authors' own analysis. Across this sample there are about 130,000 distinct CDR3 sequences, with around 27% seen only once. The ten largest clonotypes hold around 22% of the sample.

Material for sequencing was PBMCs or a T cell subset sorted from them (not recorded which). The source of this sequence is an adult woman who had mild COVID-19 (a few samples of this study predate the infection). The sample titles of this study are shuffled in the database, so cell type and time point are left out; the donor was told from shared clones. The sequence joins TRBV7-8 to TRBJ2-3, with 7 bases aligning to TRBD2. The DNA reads TGTGCCAGCAGCTCATCCCTAGCGGAGAGCACAGATACGCAGTATTTT. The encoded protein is CASSSSLAESTDTQYF.